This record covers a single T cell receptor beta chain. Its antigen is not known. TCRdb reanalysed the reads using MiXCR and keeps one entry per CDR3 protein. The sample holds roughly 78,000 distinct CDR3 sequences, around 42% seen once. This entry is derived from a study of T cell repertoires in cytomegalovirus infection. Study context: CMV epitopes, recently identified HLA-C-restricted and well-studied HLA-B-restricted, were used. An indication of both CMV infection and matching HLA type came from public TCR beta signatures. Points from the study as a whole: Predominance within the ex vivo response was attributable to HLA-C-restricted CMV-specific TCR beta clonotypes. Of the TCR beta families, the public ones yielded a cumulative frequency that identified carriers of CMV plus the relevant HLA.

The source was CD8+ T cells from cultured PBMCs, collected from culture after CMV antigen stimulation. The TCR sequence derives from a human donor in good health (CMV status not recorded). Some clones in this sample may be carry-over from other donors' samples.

The CDR3 DNA follows: TGCGCCAGCAGCCAAGAATGGCAGGAAAACACTGAAGCTTTCTTT. This codes for CASSQEWQENTEAFF. This chain links TRBV4-1 with TRBJ1-1, with unresolved D. The length of the CDR3 is 15 residues. Germline CDR1 MGHRA, CDR2 YSYEKL. The V and J ends lost 0 bases and 2 bases respectively, with 10 bases between them.